This note documents a single TCR beta chain sequence. Its antigen remains unidentified. The same CDR3 is also encoded by other DNA sequences in this sample. CDR3 size: 12 residues. V shed 3 bases and J shed 4 bases, with 7 bases lying between them. Germline CDR1 KGHSH, CDR2 LQKENI. These data belong to a study of T cells in localized non-small cell lung cancer. Whole-study results and caveats: As only one tumor region underwent sequencing, heterogeneity remains possible.

The data were produced by immunoSEQ multiplex PCR, yet TCRdb's version contains in-frame clones alone and is incomplete. The data show some 33,000 clones, roughly 75% seen once. The chain employs TRBV18 and TRBJ2-7; D perhaps matches TRBD1 (5 bases). The sequencing used peripheral blood, collected before any cancer treatment. This clonotype was sampled from a male donor aged 60 or over with stage III squamous cell lung carcinoma. CDR3 DNA sequence: TGTGCCAGCTCACCTGACAGTTACGAGCAGTACTTC. This encodes CASSPDSYEQYF.